The clone carrying this TCR beta chain was counted ten times or more. What it binds is unknown. These data belong to a study of T cells in Graves' hyperthyroidism and ophthalmopathy. Background on the study: At the time of initial diagnosis and before any treatment, peripheral blood was collected.

Germline assignment: CDR1 LGHDT and CDR2 YNNKEL (reference sequence). CDR3 length: 14 amino acids. The V segment lost 4 bases and the J segment 5 bases; nucleotides outside the gene matches: 6. Findings and limits, study-wide: In blood, most of the thyroid clonotypes expanded above 0.001 were also present.

Duration under 3 months, a NOSPECS grade of at least 4, and a Clinical Activity Score of at least 3 characterized the ophthalmopathy patients. Patients having uncontrolled infection, another autoimmune disease, pregnancy or lactation were not included. RNA transcripts provided the source from which TCR beta CDR3 regions were amplified. A first-round RT-PCR of the TCR CDR3 used the HTBI primer set. TCRdb redid the calling of the multiplex PCR reads with MiXCR, one entry per CDR3 protein. Of over 350,000 distinct CDR3 sequences listed, roughly 14% were seen once; the top ten hold under 15%. The chain combines TRBV3-1 with TRBJ2-3; 7 bases match TRBD2. The TCR was taken from a young man with Graves' ophthalmopathy. Sequenced: blood. CDR3 coding DNA: TGTGCCAGCAGCCTTATCGGGAGGCGAGATACGCAGTATTTT. It translates to CASSLIGRRDTQYF.